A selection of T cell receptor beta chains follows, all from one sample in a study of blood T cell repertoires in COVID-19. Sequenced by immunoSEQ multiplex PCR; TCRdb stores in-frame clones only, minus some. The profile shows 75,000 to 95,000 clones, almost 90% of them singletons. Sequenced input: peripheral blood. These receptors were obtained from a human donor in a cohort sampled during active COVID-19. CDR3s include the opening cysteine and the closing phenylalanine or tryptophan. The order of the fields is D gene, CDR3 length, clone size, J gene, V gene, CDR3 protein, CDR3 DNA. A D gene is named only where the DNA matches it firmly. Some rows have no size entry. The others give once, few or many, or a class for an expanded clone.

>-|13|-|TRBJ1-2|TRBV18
CASSPRGDYGYTF
TGTGCCAGCTCACCCCGGGGTGACTATGGCTACACCTTC
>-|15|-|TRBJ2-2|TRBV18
CASSLGSGNTGELFF
TGTGCCAGCTCATTAGGTAGCGGGAACACCGGGGAGCTGTTTTTT
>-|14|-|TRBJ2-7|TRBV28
CASRLGLDSYEQYF
TGTGCCAGCAGGTTAGGGTTAGACAGTTACGAGCAGTACTTC
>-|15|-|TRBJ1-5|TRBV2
CASSEAQNSNQPQHF
TGTGCCAGCAGTGAAGCCCAGAATAGCAATCAGCCCCAGCATTTT
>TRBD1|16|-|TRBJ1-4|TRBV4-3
CASSQSLTGVNEKLFF
TGCGCCAGCAGCCAAAGCCTGACAGGGGTTAATGAAAAACTGTTTTTT
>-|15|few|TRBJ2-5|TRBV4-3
CASSQSLGYQETQYF
TGCGCCAGCAGCCAATCACTCGGGTACCAAGAGACCCAGTACTTC
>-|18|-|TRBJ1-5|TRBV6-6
CASSRLAVIQGWVQPQHF
TGTGCCAGCAGTCGATTGGCGGTAATTCAGGGATGGGTACAGCCCCAGCATTTT
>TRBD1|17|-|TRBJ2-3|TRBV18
CASSLTTGALSTDTQYF
TGTGCCAGCTCACTCACTACAGGGGCCCTCAGCACAGATACGCAGTATTTT
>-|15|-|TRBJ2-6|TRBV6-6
CASSYVQSGANVLTF
TGTGCCAGCAGTTACGTTCAGTCTGGGGCCAACGTCCTGACTTTC
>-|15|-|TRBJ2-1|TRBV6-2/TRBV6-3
CASSYLDAGYNEQFF
TGTGCCAGCAGTTACCTGGACGCGGGATACAATGAGCAGTTCTTC
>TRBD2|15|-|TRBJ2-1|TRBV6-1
CASSEERLAKNEQFF
TGTGCCAGCAGCGAAGAAAGACTAGCGAAAAATGAGCAGTTCTTC
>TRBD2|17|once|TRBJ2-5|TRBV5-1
CASSPARTSGTQETQYF
TGCGCCAGCAGCCCCGCTCGGACTAGCGGGACACAAGAGACCCAGTACTTC
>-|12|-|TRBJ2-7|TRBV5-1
CASSRGGYEQYF
TGCGCCAGCAGCAGGGGGGGGTACGAGCAGTACTTC
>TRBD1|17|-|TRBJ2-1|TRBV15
CATSAPNRDRGYNEQFF
TGTGCCACCAGCGCCCCGAACCGGGACAGGGGATACAATGAGCAGTTCTTC
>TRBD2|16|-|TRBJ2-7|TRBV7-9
CASSSPLSGTRYEQYF
TGTGCCAGCAGCTCTCCTTTGAGCGGGACCCGCTACGAGCAGTACTTC
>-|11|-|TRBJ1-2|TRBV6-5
CAVGGTYGYTF
TGTGCCGTGGGGGGGACCTATGGCTACACCTTC
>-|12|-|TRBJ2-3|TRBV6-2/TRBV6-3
CASSHSSDTQYF
TGTGCCAGCAGCCACTCCTCCGATACGCAGTATTTT
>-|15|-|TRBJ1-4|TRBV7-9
CASSPGRGGGEKLFF
TGTGCCAGCAGCCCGGGCCGGGGGGGTGGTGAAAAACTGTTTTTT
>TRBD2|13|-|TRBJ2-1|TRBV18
CASSQGLVNEQFF
TGTGCCAGCTCACAGGGACTAGTCAATGAGCAGTTCTTC
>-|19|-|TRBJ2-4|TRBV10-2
CASSAIASRQPNWMNIQYF
TGCGCCAGCAGTGCTATCGCGTCCAGACAGCCCAATTGGATGAACATTCAGTACTTC
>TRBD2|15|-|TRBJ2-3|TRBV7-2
CASSQAGVGMTTQYF
TGTGCCAGCAGCCAAGCGGGAGTGGGGATGACTACGCAGTATTTT
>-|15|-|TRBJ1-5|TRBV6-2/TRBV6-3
CASSLGGGGNQPQHF
TGTGCCAGCAGTTTGGGGGGGGGAGGCAATCAGCCCCAGCATTTT
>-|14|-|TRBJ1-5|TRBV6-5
CASASHRGNQPQHF
TGTGCCAGCGCTTCCCACAGGGGCAATCAGCCCCAGCATTTT
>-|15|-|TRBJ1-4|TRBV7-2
CASSPRGPTNEKLFF
TGTGCCAGCAGCCCCCGTGGCCCAACTAATGAAAAACTGTTTTTT
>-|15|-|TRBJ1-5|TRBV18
CASSPPAQGNQPQHF
TGTGCCAGCTCACCACCGGCACAGGGCAATCAGCCCCAGCATTTT